This T cell receptor beta chain was retrieved from a study of T cell repertoires in cytomegalovirus infection (dated by TCRdb to the late 2010s). Looking at the study overall: Donor HLA type was relevant to the analysis, because carriage of CMV infection together with the matching HLA type was indicated by public TCR beta signatures. Findings and caveats that apply to the study as a whole: In both this cohort and an independent roughly 330-donor cohort, the cumulative frequency of public TCR beta family members distinguished carriers of CMV infection plus the relevant HLA type. The ex vivo response was dominated by HLA-C-restricted CMV-specific TCR beta clonotypes, and the single most frequent clonotype in two of eight donors was supplied by these HLA-C-restricted clonotypes.

The instrument was an Illumina HiSeq 1500. The raw public data were reprocessed by TCRdb itself: fastp quality trimming at Q25, MiXCR clonotype calling, in-frame beta chains only. Rows matching on CDR3 protein sequence are summarized as one entry with the most common DNA and genes. For this sample the table gives fewer than 400,000 distinct CDR3 sequences, of which 15% to 20% were detected only once. Approximately 10% of the sample lies in the top ten. This clonotype was counted a few times. Its antigen target is currently unknown. No base quality values were provided; no much bigger clone lies one nucleotide off. The sequence derives from a human donor in good health (CMV status not recorded). Some clones in this sample may be carry-over from other donors' samples. Sequenced: PBMCs.

The CDR3 is CASSEASRIGEQFF. The DNA sequence is as follows: TGTGCCAGCAGTGAAGCTAGTAGAATCGGTGAGCAGTTCTTC. This chain is built from TRBV2 and TRBJ2-1; no D gene call is confident. The CDR3 starts with the cysteine, ends with the phenylalanine, and has 14 residues. Kept here is only the CDR3 DNA, which spans 42 bases and is read in frame from base 1. V and J lose 0 bases and 9 bases, and a span of 12 bases separates them. The germline V gene sets CDR1 to SNHLY and CDR2 to FYNNEI. Beyond the CDR3, the reference TRBV2 and TRBJ2-1 genes provide the residues; the full variable domain reads: EPEVTQTPSHQVTQMGQEVILRCVPISNHLYFYWYRQILGQKVEFLVSFYNNEISEKSEIFDDQFSVERPDGSNFTLKIRSTKLEDSAMYFCASSEASRIGEQFFGPGTRLTVL.